These T cell receptor beta chains were read from a single sample in a study of T cell responses to AZD1222 COVID-19 vaccine. Profiled with immunoSEQ multiplex PCR; TCRdb holds only in-frame clones, not every one. In the table there are 120,000 to 150,000 clones, approximately 88% of which are singletons. The input for sequencing was peripheral blood, taken on day 0 of AZD1222 vaccination. Receptors originate from an adult in good health. Both conserved end residues are part of each CDR3. D genes are given only for firm matches. Clone size appears in some rows only: once, few, many, or a class for an expanded clone.

clone_size: NA; v_call: TRBV6-1; d_call: NA; j_call: TRBJ1-5; cdr3_nt: TGTGCCAGCAGTGAAGTTTCCGGGTCAGGTCAGCCCCAGCATTTT; cdr3_aa: CASSEVSGSGQPQHF
clone_size: NA; v_call: TRBV9; d_call: NA; j_call: TRBJ2-2; cdr3_nt: TGTGCCAGCAGCGCTTTCGCGAACACCGGGGAGCTGTTTTTT; cdr3_aa: CASSAFANTGELFF
clone_size: NA; v_call: TRBV6-6; d_call: TRBD2; j_call: TRBJ2-1; cdr3_nt: TGTGCCAGCAGGGCTTCTAGCGGGGTTTTCAATGAGCAGTTCTTC; cdr3_aa: CASRASSGVFNEQFF
clone_size: NA; v_call: TRBV4-2; d_call: NA; j_call: TRBJ1-1; cdr3_nt: TGTGCCAGCAGCCAAGATTTAGGGGGTGTACCTGAAGCTTTCTTT; cdr3_aa: CASSQDLGGVPEAFF
clone_size: few; v_call: TRBV6-4; d_call: TRBD2; j_call: TRBJ2-1; cdr3_nt: TGTGCCAGCAGTGTTTCTACTAGCGGGGGAGATTACAATGAGCAGTTCTTC; cdr3_aa: CASSVSTSGGDYNEQFF
clone_size: NA; v_call: TRBV7-9; d_call: TRBD1; j_call: TRBJ1-4; cdr3_nt: TGTGCCAGCGAAGGGGGCGCGTCTAATGAAAAACTGTTTTTT; cdr3_aa: CASEGGASNEKLFF
clone_size: NA; v_call: TRBV5-1; d_call: TRBD1; j_call: TRBJ1-3; cdr3_nt: TGCGCCAGCAGGCAAACAGGGGGCTCTGGAAACACCATATATTTT; cdr3_aa: CASRQTGGSGNTIYF
clone_size: once; v_call: TRBV4-2; d_call: NA; j_call: TRBJ2-7; cdr3_nt: TGTGCCAGCAGCCAAGACATAGCCCCAGCCTACGAGCAGTACTTC; cdr3_aa: CASSQDIAPAYEQYF
clone_size: NA; v_call: TRBV11-3; d_call: TRBD2; j_call: TRBJ2-2; cdr3_nt: TGTGCCAGCAGCTCCCTAGCGGGGACTACAACCGGGGAGCTGTTTTTT; cdr3_aa: CASSSLAGTTTGELFF
clone_size: NA; v_call: TRBV4-1; d_call: NA; j_call: TRBJ2-2; cdr3_nt: TGCGCCAGCAGCCAAGATGATTGGACCACGAACACCGGGGAGCTGTTTTTT; cdr3_aa: CASSQDDWTTNTGELFF
clone_size: NA; v_call: TRBV18; d_call: NA; j_call: TRBJ1-2; cdr3_nt: TGTGCCAGCTCACCAGTCACCGGCTATGGCTACACCTTC; cdr3_aa: CASSPVTGYGYTF
clone_size: NA; v_call: TRBV29-1; d_call: NA; j_call: TRBJ1-2; cdr3_nt: TGCAGCGTTGTTGGGGCAGGGGCGGATGGCTACACCTTC; cdr3_aa: CSVVGAGADGYTF
clone_size: NA; v_call: TRBV5-6; d_call: NA; j_call: TRBJ1-2; cdr3_nt: TGTGCCAGCAGCCTTCAGGGACCGGCACTCAGGGGCTACACCTTC; cdr3_aa: CASSLQGPALRGYTF
clone_size: NA; v_call: TRBV7-9; d_call: NA; j_call: TRBJ1-2; cdr3_nt: TGTGCCAGCAGCTTAGAGGGTAAACGCGGAGGCTACACCTTC; cdr3_aa: CASSLEGKRGGYTF
clone_size: once; v_call: TRBV7-2; d_call: NA; j_call: TRBJ1-5; cdr3_nt: TGTGCCAGCGACTCAGAGGGGCCGGGCCTGCATCAGCCCCAGCATTTT; cdr3_aa: CASDSEGPGLHQPQHF
clone_size: NA; v_call: TRBV4-1; d_call: NA; j_call: TRBJ2-6; cdr3_nt: TGCGCCAGCAGCCAGCAGCCCCAAGGCCCCCCTGGGGCCAACGTCCTGACTTTC; cdr3_aa: CASSQQPQGPPGANVLTF
clone_size: NA; v_call: TRBV7-9; d_call: NA; j_call: TRBJ1-1; cdr3_nt: TGTGCCAGCAGTATGGGGCGAGAGCGGAACACTGAAGCTTTCTTT; cdr3_aa: CASSMGRERNTEAFF
clone_size: NA; v_call: TRBV5-1; d_call: NA; j_call: TRBJ1-2; cdr3_nt: TGCGCCAGCAGCTTGGGTGGCAGATCGTATGGCTACACCTTC; cdr3_aa: CASSLGGRSYGYTF
clone_size: NA; v_call: TRBV27; d_call: NA; j_call: TRBJ1-6; cdr3_nt: TGTGCCAGCAGTTTAAGTGACAGCCCCTGGTGGCCCCTCCACTTT; cdr3_aa: CASSLSDSPWWPLHF
clone_size: NA; v_call: TRBV27; d_call: TRBD2; j_call: TRBJ2-7; cdr3_nt: TGTGCCAGCAGTTTAGGGTTTGCGGGGGGGGCATACTACGAGCAGTACTTC; cdr3_aa: CASSLGFAGGAYYEQYF